This T cell receptor (beta chain) stems from a study of blood T cell repertoires in COVID-19 (dated by TCRdb to 2020 to 2022). Looking at the study overall: Samples from collaborators originated in the United States, Italy and Spain and spanned both the acute and convalescent phases of COVID-19. Samples were obtained from the ongoing ImmuneRACE study (first 160 participants) and from 950 to 1,500 subjects provided by 6 global collaborators. Where available, HLA class I and class II types were taken from metadata supplied by the sample provider and were not determined by assay-based typing. Deeply sampled blood TCRbeta repertoires from subjects exposed to, actively infected with, or recovered from COVID-19 were included in the dataset. A de-identified subject ID, COVID-19 status, age in years and sex were almost always included in the sample metadata. A freely available public database, intended as a resource for researchers studying the immune response to SARS-CoV-2, is where the repertoires were released. The prospective study material was composed of cDNA or gDNA derived from T cells, B-cell-depleted T cells, or PBMCs.

About this clone itself: Its recognized antigen is unknown. Within one base of it there is no much larger clone, and no base qualities were kept.

Whole blood was collected in K2EDTA tubes by collaborating institutions according to the institutions' own protocols. For TCRbeta analysis, collaborators shipped samples in one of three forms: frozen whole blood, isolated PBMCs, or DNA extracted from either of those sample types. TCRbeta CDR3 regions were amplified from genomic DNA using the immunoSEQ Assay, a bias-controlled multiplex PCR. The published analysis was carried out like this. The number of nucleated cells in each sample was estimated from the amplification of reference gene primers within the assay. To quantify the absolute abundance of each unique TCRbeta CDR3 rearrangement, sequence reads were collapsed and filtered. Productive Simpson clonality was computed per sample as the square root of Simpson's diversity index over productive rearrangements. This is the immuneACCESS table as TCRdb keeps it, with only in-frame sequences that have V and J called. A part of the clones is gone; compared with another copy, unresolved V genes explain less than half, and the rest is unexplained. V, J and clone size are those of that table, while D and trimming were read from the DNA. In all, the sample holds 200,000 to 300,000 clones, and more than 80% of those were seen once. Together, the top ten hold over 3.5% of the sample.

The CDR3 measures 15 amino acids from cysteine to phenylalanine. This entry keeps only the CDR3 DNA: 45 bases, framed from base 1. The germline V gene supplies CDR1 SGHDN and CDR2 FVKESK. V gives up 2 bases and J gives up 2 bases, and the segment between their germline ends measures 7 bases. Study-level results and caveats: Clinical and demographic metadata were provided uncurated, with the amount varying by source and participant.

The sequenced sample was peripheral blood. This clonotype was obtained from a middle-aged woman with acute or convalescent COVID-19. The rearranged chain carries TRBV14 and TRBJ2-6, with TRBD1 tentatively as D gene (6 bases match). The DNA sequence follows: TGTGCCAGCAGCCAAACAGGGACTGGGGCCAACGTCCTGACTTTC. This encodes CASSQTGTGANVLTF.